This TCR beta chain was obtained from a study of cytomegalovirus exposure and HLA in healthy donors (dated by TCRdb to 2017 to 2019). Background on the whole study: An earlier analysis of approximately 550 of the donors reported roughly 270 Gb of sequence data and around 120 million unique TCR beta sequences from roughly 180 million T cells. An earlier analysis of 500 to 750 of the donors applied high-throughput TCR beta sequencing to assess whether each TCR beta V gene segment acted as functional or pseudogenic. The genetic ancestry cluster associated with self-reported Caucasian donors included 81% of the approximately 400 genotyped donors. A handful of DR-DQ haplotypes were handled as single units for association and clustering because linkage in the cohort was strong. In a later analysis, previously published TCR beta repertoires from several hundred donors were re-analyzed and high-resolution HLA genotyping was added so that TCR occurrence patterns could be studied. Typing coverage differed by locus: A, B, C, DRB1 and DQB1 were typed in roughly 620-630 donors, DQA1 in roughly 510, DPA1 in 600 to 610, and DPB1 in 450 to 480. Every repertoire in the discovery cohort had been generated on one and the same sequencing platform. The study aimed to test whether cataloging public T cell receptors could reveal signatures of past pathogen exposure. HLA typing included class I and class II loci at four-digit resolution. Along with the approximately 700-subject first cohort, a separate validation cohort of over a hundred different subjects was used. Donor age, sex, ethnicity and CMV serostatus were collected together with the repertoire data. The later analysis used no new phenotypic data to find candidate immune exposures, relying instead on TCR beta sequences and their occurrence across donors. Approximately 310 gigabases of sequencing data and tens of millions of unique TCR sequences were included in an early release covering about 700 HLA-typed donors. On average, 235,054 unique TCR beta nucleotide sequences were sequenced per donor among 398 genotyped donors of the cohort, with roughly a sixth of those sequences being non-productive. A later genetic analysis used genome-wide SNP genotypes for about 55% of the 666 donors, treating that subset as a discovery cohort. High-throughput TCR immunosequencing, statistical association of individual TCRs with disease status, and machine learning were combined to predict cytomegalovirus infection status. Using immunosequencing, the study profiled T cell repertoires from about 650 subjects and related those repertoires to cytomegalovirus serostatus. Overall results and qualifications from the work: In a later analysis, several top co-occurrence clusters were reported to appear linked to parvovirus B19, influenza, CMV and Epstein-Barr virus. In both the original and validation cohorts, the classifier was reported to diagnose cytomegalovirus status with high specificity and sensitivity. Because some donors lacked HLA typing at each locus, the association tests relied only on the typed subset. The authors suggested that the approach could potentially be generalized to other disease states and immunological phenotypes. Because counts were too low, about 15 rarely observed V segments, including chromosome 9 orphons, were left out of the earlier analysis of some 640 of the donors. Most CMV-associated TCR beta chains appeared to be HLA-restricted in a later analysis, and the HLA associations seemed to be driven largely by CMV exposure. Presence/absence analyses assumed roughly uniform sequencing depth across donors, an assumption that may not hold. A later analysis found that HLA-associated TCR beta chains were more clonally expanded and had lower generation probabilities than equally common non-associated chains. Correlated functional status among segregating V segments might reflect linkage disequilibrium, but an unknown experimental factor could not be ruled out. Assigning TCR associations to individual alleles was difficult when HLA alleles, especially DR and DQ, strongly co-occurred. A cluster of highly shared sequence variants was judged likely to be a technical artifact of the sequencing pipeline. Most TCR sequences were seen in very few donors, while some public TCRs were found in many individuals. Broadly in line with IMGT annotations, most TCR beta V segments showed up in productive rearrangements about 87% or about 30% of the time in an earlier analysis of 587 of the donors. A further reported finding was that TCR beta sequences accurately predicted the HLA-A and HLA-B alleles for most subjects in the first cohort. A later genetic analysis associated a missense DCLRE1C variant with V-gene and J-gene trimming of TCR beta chains, and an independent cohort replicated the association. According to a later analysis, TCR association rates differed among HLA loci, with DRB1 alleles showing the most associated TCRs and HLA-C alleles showing the fewest. Compared with the 666-donor mean, donors in an Asian-associated ancestry cluster had fewer N-insertions in productive TCRs, according to a later genetic analysis. Some IMGT-functional V segments, including TRBV6-2 and TRBV6-3, could not be told apart with the 87-base-pair reads, so those segments were excluded. CMV serostatus was the only immune exposure information available for the cohort. In vitro tests confirmed that a few of the cytomegalovirus-associated TCR beta chains recognize cytomegalovirus antigens. A later analysis associated some 17,000 TCR beta sequences with specific HLA alleles at a false discovery rate of 0.05. In this cohort, only TCR beta chains were sequenced, and detectable features were limited by the absence of alpha or paired-chain data. The study gave a list of 150 to 200 TCR beta chains associated with cytomegalovirus.

The cohort was made up of hundreds of healthy bone marrow donors. All cohort members were sampled while nominally healthy, although unrecorded immune exposures were likely present. The donor was CMV seronegative and was included in the group of under 450 seronegative cohort members. A peripheral blood sample was provided by each donor, and peripheral blood mononuclear cells were used for TCR beta sequencing. The Qiagen DNeasy Blood Extraction Kit was used to extract genomic DNA from the blood cell samples. The library was obtained by the immunoSEQ multiplex PCR assay. The multiplex PCR relied on a mix of 60 forward primers for TCR Vbeta segments and 13 reverse primers for TCR Jbeta segments. Amplification of the CDR3 region of rearranged TCR beta genes was performed with a multiplex PCR assay on genomic DNA. On the Illumina HiSeq System, the amplified TCR beta libraries were sequenced as 87-base-pair reads. On the study's bioinformatics: In a later analysis, tens of millions of unique TCR beta chains were counted across the roughly 670 repertoires, and roughly 10 million of these chains were shared by at least two donors. Raw reads were error-corrected and collapsed into unique sequences with a nearest-neighbor algorithm that merged closely related sequences to remove PCR and sequencing errors. CDR3 sequences were aligned to IMGT reference sequences to assign V, D and J gene segments. For a sequence to be retained, a match of at least six nucleotides was required to both a V gene segment and a J gene segment. A rearrangement counted as productive if the CDR3 had no stop codons and remained in frame with V and J, and every other rearrangement counted as non-productive. CDR3 was defined by IMGT convention, running from the second conserved V-encoded cysteine to the conserved J-encoded phenylalanine. The earlier analysis of some 540 of the donors excluded any sequence lacking an unambiguous match to a single V gene segment. In an earlier analysis of about 590 of the donors, a V segment was called functional when productive rearrangements were above 56.7%, and segregating when the standard deviation between donors exceeded 5%. A statistical classification framework was built for diagnosing cytomegalovirus status from the catalog of TCR beta chain sequences. A later analysis assigned V and J genes by comparing TCR nucleotide sequences with IMGT/GENE-DB human TR gene sequences. A later analysis assigned CDR3 sequences and most-parsimonious VDJ recombination scenarios with the TCRdist pipeline. In a later analysis, each TCR beta chain was defined by its CDR3 amino acid sequence together with its V-gene family, and reads without a unique V-gene family were excluded. To address suspected cross-contamination and a sequencing artifact, a later analysis removed approximately 600 highly shared, low-generation-probability nucleotide sequences. For each public chain, a later analysis derived a clonal expansion index from normalized ranks of inferred template counts within each repertoire. In a later analysis, generation probabilities were computed using a VDJ recombination model fitted to out-of-frame rearrangements, and the results were checked against IGoR. Hypergeometric tests were used in a later analysis to score TCR-TCR, TCR-HLA and TCR-CMV co-occurrence, with a repertoire-size bias correction applied to the TCR pairs. In a later analysis, false discovery rates were estimated by permuting HLA or CMV assignments 20 times. In a later analysis, co-occurring TCRs were grouped with DBSCAN, and TCRdist sequence similarity was added when clustering was performed within HLA-allele-positive subsets. Repertoires with fewer than 30,000 or more than 120,000 public chains were left out of co-occurrence clustering, as were a handful of repertoires with anomalous nucleotide sharing. The table was pulled from immuneACCESS by TCRdb, which kept in-frame rearrangements only. Such tables lose some clones; where checked, under half of the loss comes from unresolved V genes, and the rest has no known cause. V, J and clone size derive from that table, while D and trimming were established from the DNA sequence. For this sample there are 150,000 or so clones; roughly 84% appear just once. Around 1.5% of the sample is in the top ten clones.

About this clone: This clone's antigen is unknown. Per-base qualities were not stored, and no clone one base away is much larger.

From the germline V gene (reference sequence), CDR1 is LNHNV and CDR2 is YYDKDF. Trimming removed 6 bases from V and 6 bases from J; the gene matches leave 11 bases unexplained. The CDR3 runs 15 residues from the cysteine to the phenylalanine. Only the CDR3 part of the read is kept: 45 bases, read in frame from the first base. Sequences were obtained from PBMCs. The receptor chain draws on TRBV15 and TRBJ2-7, and 10 junctional nucleotides match TRBD1. The clonotype was recovered from a male donor in good health and CMV-seronegative. CDR3 reads: CATREYDRGRSEQYF. DNA sequence: TGTGCCACCAGAGAGTACGACAGGGGGCGCTCCGAGCAGTACTTC.